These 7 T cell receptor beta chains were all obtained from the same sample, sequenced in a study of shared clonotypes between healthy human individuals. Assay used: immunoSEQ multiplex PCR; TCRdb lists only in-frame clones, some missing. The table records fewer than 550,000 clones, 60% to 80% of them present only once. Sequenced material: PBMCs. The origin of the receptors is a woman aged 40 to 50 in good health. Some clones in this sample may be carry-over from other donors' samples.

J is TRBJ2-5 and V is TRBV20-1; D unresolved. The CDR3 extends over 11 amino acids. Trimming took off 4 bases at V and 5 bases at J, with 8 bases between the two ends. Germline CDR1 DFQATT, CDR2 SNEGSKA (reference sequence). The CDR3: CSAKYYETQYF. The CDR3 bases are TGCAGTGCTAAATATTATGAGACCCAGTACTTC.

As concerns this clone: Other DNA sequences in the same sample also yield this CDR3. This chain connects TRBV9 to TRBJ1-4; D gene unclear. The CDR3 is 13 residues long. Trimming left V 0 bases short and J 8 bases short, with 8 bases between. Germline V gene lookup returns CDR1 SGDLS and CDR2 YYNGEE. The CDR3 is CASSVGGNEKLFF. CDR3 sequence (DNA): TGTGCCAGCAGCGTAGGAGGGAACGAAAAACTGTTTTTT.

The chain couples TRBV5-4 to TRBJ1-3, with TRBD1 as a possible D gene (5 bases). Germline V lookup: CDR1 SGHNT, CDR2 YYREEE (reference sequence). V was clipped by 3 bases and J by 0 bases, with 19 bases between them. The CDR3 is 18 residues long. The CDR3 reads CASSWGIQTNSSGNTIYF. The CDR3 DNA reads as TGTGCCAGCAGCTGGGGGATTCAGACAAACAGCTCTGGAAACACCATATATTTT.

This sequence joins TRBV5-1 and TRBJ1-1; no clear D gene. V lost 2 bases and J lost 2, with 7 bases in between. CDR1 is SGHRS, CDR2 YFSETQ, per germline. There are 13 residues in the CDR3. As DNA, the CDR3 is TGCGCCAGCAGCTTTTTGGACAACACTGAAGCTTTCTTT. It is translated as CASSFLDNTEAFF.

This CDR3 reads CASSFGNNYGYTF. The DNA for the CDR3 is TGTGCCAGCAGTTTTGGCAACAACTATGGCTACACCTTC. The chain links TRBV28 to TRBJ1-2; D not resolved. The CDR3 runs 13 residues. Germline CDR1 and CDR2: MDHEN and SYDVKM. V lost 3 bases, J lost 2 bases, and 7 bases lay in between.

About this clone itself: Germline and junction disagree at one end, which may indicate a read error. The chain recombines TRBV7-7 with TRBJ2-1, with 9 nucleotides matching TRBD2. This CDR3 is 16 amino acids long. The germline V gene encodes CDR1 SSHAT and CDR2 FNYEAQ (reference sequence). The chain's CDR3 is CASSITLAGGNNEQFF. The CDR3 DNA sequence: TGTGCTAGCAGCATCACACTAGCGGGTGGGAACAATGAGCAGTTCTTC.

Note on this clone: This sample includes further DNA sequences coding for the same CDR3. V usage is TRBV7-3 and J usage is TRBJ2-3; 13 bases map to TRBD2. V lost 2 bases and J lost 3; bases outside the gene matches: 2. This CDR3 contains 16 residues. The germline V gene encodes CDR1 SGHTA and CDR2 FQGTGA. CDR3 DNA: TGTGCCAGCAGCTTAGGACTAGCGGGAGTAACAGATACGCAGTATTTT. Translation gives CASSLGLAGVTDTQYF.